This entry lists 30 T cell receptor beta chains sequenced from one sample in a study of T-cell memory formation after mild COVID-19. In TCRdb, the 5' RACE reads were re-called with MiXCR into one record per CDR3 protein. The profile covers 270,000 or so distinct CDR3 sequences, with approximately 19% appearing a single time and under 25% taken by the ten largest. The sample was PBMCs or a T cell subset sorted from them (not recorded which). Every receptor here comes from a man between 18 and 35 years old who had mild COVID-19 (a few samples of this study predate the infection). Cell type and time point are not known.

V is TRBV12-3 or TRBV12-4 and J is TRBJ2-5, with a possible D match to TRBD2 (5 bases). The CDR3 runs 14 residues. V was cut by 3 bases and J by 1 base, with 9 bases left in between. The DNA for the CDR3 is TGTGCCAGCAGTTTTGAAGCGGTCCAAGAGACCCAGTACTTC. Its translation: CASSFEAVQETQYF.

This clonotype was observed a few times. V and J are TRBV4-3 and TRBJ1-2, with D hard to call. This CDR3 spans 14 amino acids. V was trimmed by 0 bases and J by 11 bases, leaving 16 bases between them. Germline V CDR1 and CDR2: LGHNA, YSLEER. CDR3 in amino acids: CASSQEAGNPRYTF. DNA of the CDR3: TGCGCCAGCAGCCAAGAAGCAGGAAATCCGAGGTACACCTTC.

The chain uses TRBV5-1 and TRBJ1-2, with 12 bases fitting TRBD1. Per the germline V gene, CDR1 is SGHRS and CDR2 is YFSETQ. V lost 4 bases and J lost 6; bases outside the gene matches: 4. The CDR3 runs to 14 residues. The CDR3 region is CASSPGQGANGYTF. The CDR3 DNA is TGCGCCAGCAGCCCGGGACAGGGGGCAAATGGCTACACCTTC.

V gene TRBV27 combines with J gene TRBJ2-1, with 7 bases aligning to TRBD1. CDR1 is MNHEY, CDR2 SMNVEV, per germline (reference sequence). The CDR3 sequence is 15 residues long. V was pared by 3 bases and J by 2 bases, with 4 bases of the junction left unmatched. The CDR3 here is CASSFRQGPYNEQFF. For the CDR3, the DNA is TGTGCCAGCAGTTTCCGACAGGGTCCCTACAATGAGCAGTTCTTC.

This clonotype was recorded many times. The V gene is TRBV10-2, the J gene TRBJ2-3, with 7 positions matching TRBD1. V lost 2 bases and J lost 5; bases outside the gene matches: 4. The CDR3 has 14 amino acids. Germline V gives CDR1 WSHSY, CDR2 SAAADI. CDR3 nucleotide sequence: TGCGCCAGCAGTGAGAGGGACAGATTAGATACGCAGTATTTT. This encodes CASSERDRLDTQYF.

This chain uses TRBV6-5 with TRBJ2-3; 14 bases map to TRBD2. The ends lost 11 bases at V and 7 bases at J; junction bases unmatched: 11. CDR1 MNHEY and CDR2 SVGAGI come from the germline V gene. The CDR3 runs 15 residues. Written as DNA, the CDR3 is TGTGCCTCAAGACTAGCGGGGGGGCCGGAATATACGCAGTATTTT. This translates into CASRLAGGPEYTQYF.

This clonotype was detected only a few times. The V gene is TRBV6-5, the J gene TRBJ2-1; 9 bases are a match to TRBD1. Germline V gene lookup returns CDR1 MNHEY and CDR2 SVGAGI. The CDR3 consists of 14 residues. J gave up 5 bases and V 9 bases, and 8 bases lay outside the gene matches. The CDR3 nucleotides read TGTGCCAGACGGGGACAGGGTCGTAACAATGAGCAGTTCTTC. It translates to CARRGQGRNNEQFF.

This clonotype was seen a few times. The chain combines TRBV7-8 with TRBJ1-1; D gene unclear. Germline CDR1 reads SGHVS; CDR2 reads FQNEAQ. Trimming removed 4 bases from V and 1 base from J, with 13 bases in between. The CDR3 is 15 residues long. This CDR3 is CASSSVFGPNTEAFF. The CDR3 DNA is TGTGCCAGCAGCTCCGTATTCGGCCCGAACACTGAAGCTTTCTTT.

This sequence joins TRBV10-2 and TRBJ2-7, with D possibly being TRBD1 or TRBD2 (6 bases each). V was cut by 5 bases and J by 0 bases, with 14 bases left in between. This CDR3 contains 15 residues. The V gene's germline CDR1 is WSHSY and CDR2 SAAADI. As DNA, the CDR3 is TGCGCCAGCAGTTCCCCGGGGGCCTTCTCCTACGAGCAGTACTTC. It encodes CASSSPGAFSYEQYF.

This clonotype was seen a handful of times. Here the CDR3 DNA reads TGTGCCAGCAGTTTCGACAGATGGCGGGGCTACACCTTC. Amino acid sequence: CASSFDRWRGYTF. The chain couples TRBV12-3 or TRBV12-4 to TRBJ1-2; perhaps TRBD1 as D (5 bases). The CDR3 extends over 13 amino acids. V lost 3 bases to trimming and J lost 8 bases, with 13 bases between them.

The sample holds a few counts of this clonotype. The rearrangement uses TRBV12-3 or TRBV12-4 and TRBJ1-5; unclear D gene. The ends were cut back, 10 bases at V and 0 bases at J, with 19 bases in the middle. CDR3 size: 16 residues. The CDR3, as DNA: TGTGCCAACCACGCGCTATGGAAGGCTAGCAATCAGCCCCAGCATTTT. The encoded protein is CANHALWKASNQPQHF.

The chain uses TRBV5-5 and TRBJ1-1; D is undetermined. CDR3 length equals 12 residues. Germline V CDR1 and CDR2: SGHKS, YYEKEE (reference sequence). The V gene lost 4 bases and the J gene lost 3 bases, with 7 bases spanning the gap. The CDR3 loop is CASSPGHTEAFF. In DNA, the CDR3 is TGTGCCAGCAGCCCGGGTCACACTGAAGCTTTCTTT.

The genes are TRBV4-2 and TRBJ2-3; 10 positions match TRBD2. Germline V gives CDR1 LGHNA, CDR2 YNFKEQ. The CDR3 is 15 amino acids. Losses at the gene ends were 0 bases for V and 4 bases for J; bases not matched to a gene: 1. CDR3 amino acids: CASSQEAGGPDTQYF. CDR3 DNA sequence: TGTGCCAGCAGCCAAGAAGCGGGGGGGCCAGATACGCAGTATTTT.

The chain recombines TRBV25-1 with TRBJ2-7; no clear D. The V gene lost 6 bases and the J gene lost 2 bases, with 17 bases spanning the gap. This CDR3 has 15 amino acids. The V gene's germline CDR1 is MGHDK and CDR2 SYGVNS. The CDR3 nucleotides read TGTGCCAGCAGCCCTAAGGCGGCCGTAGCCTACGAGCAGTACTTC. As protein: CASSPKAAVAYEQYF.

The chain couples TRBV29-1 to TRBJ1-6; D not resolved. Per the germline V gene, CDR1 is SQVTM and CDR2 is ANQGSEA. V lost 4 bases, J lost 6 bases, and 13 bases lay in between. This CDR3 comprises 14 residues. The chain's CDR3 is CSVGEGRGNSPLHF. CDR3 DNA: TGCAGCGTTGGAGAAGGTCGGGGTAATTCACCCCTCCACTTT.

This clonotype has a handful of counts. One end of the junction does not line up with germline, which may come from a read error. The rearrangement links TRBV6-2 or TRBV6-3 to TRBJ2-3; D gene unclear. Germline CDR1 is MNHEY and CDR2 is SVGEGT. CDR3 length: 12 residues. CDR3 region: CATSLSTDTQYF. The CDR3 DNA is TGTGCCACCAGTCTTAGCACAGATACGCAGTATTTT.

This clonotype was recorded a few times. The chain combines TRBV12-3 or TRBV12-4 with TRBJ2-5; TRBD1 is a possible D gene (6 bases). The CDR3 spans 13 residues. V dropped 6 bases and J dropped 2 bases, with 10 bases sitting between them. CDR3 protein: CASSGQRQETQYF. CDR3 bases: TGTGCCAGCAGCGGACAGAGACAAGAGACCCAGTACTTC.

The CDR3: CSVDQGSGTEAFF. CDR3 coding DNA: TGCAGCGTTGATCAGGGGTCGGGCACTGAAGCTTTCTTT. The rearrangement uses TRBV29-1 and TRBJ1-1, with a tentative D call TRBD1 (6 bases). V was shortened by 3 bases and J by 4 bases, with 12 bases between the two germline ends. CDR1 and CDR2 (germline): SQVTM, ANQGSEA. The CDR3 totals 13 residues.

The CDR3 is CASSYALGGYTF. In DNA form, the CDR3 reads TGTGCCAGCAGTTACGCCCTGGGGGGCTACACCTTC. The rearrangement joins TRBV6-2 or TRBV6-3 to TRBJ1-2; D unresolved. Trimming cost V 2 bases and J 8 bases, with 9 bases left between them. Per germline, CDR1 MNHEY and CDR2 SVGEGT. This CDR3 contains 12 residues.

This clonotype has a handful of counts. CDR3 coding DNA: TGTGCCAGCAGTTCTTGGGGGGTAAATCAGCCCCAGCATTTT. Translation: CASSSWGVNQPQHF. The V call is TRBV6-2 or TRBV6-3, the J call TRBJ1-5; D is possibly TRBD1 (5 bases). CDR3 length: 14 amino acids. The V and J ends lost 4 bases and 4 bases respectively, with 11 bases between them. CDR1 and CDR2 (germline): MNHEY, SVGEGT.

V is TRBV20-1 and J is TRBJ2-7, with 7 bases aligning to TRBD1. This CDR3 has 14 residues. Germline CDR1 and CDR2: DFQATT and SNEGSKA (reference sequence). The ends lost 5 bases at V and 2 bases at J; junction bases unmatched: 9. Written as DNA, the CDR3 is TGCAGTGCTTTAAGAAGACAGGGCACCTACGAGCAGTACTTC. Its translation is CSALRRQGTYEQYF.

V gene TRBV12-2 combines with J gene TRBJ1-6; TRBD1, the table's D call, lacks a check against the DNA. TRBV12-2 is deemed a pseudogene. This CDR3 has 15 amino acids. In DNA form, the CDR3 reads TGTGCAAGTCGGGCCGCTCCGAGCCCCCTCTCACCCCTCCACTTT. As protein: CASRAAPSPLSPLHF.

The sample holds a few counts of this clonotype. V usage is TRBV28 and J usage is TRBJ2-1, with no clear D. The CDR3 has 15 residues. Germline V lookup: CDR1 MDHEN, CDR2 SYDVKM. Deletions cut 6 bases from V and 0 bases from J, with 12 bases between. The CDR3 sequence: CASRPSVSSYNEQFF. CDR3 DNA: TGTGCCAGCAGACCCAGCGTTAGCTCCTACAATGAGCAGTTCTTC. Variable domain in full (rest from reference TRBV28 and TRBJ2-1): DVKVTQSSRYLVKRTGEKVFLECVQDMDHENMFWYRQDPGLGLRLIYFSYDVKMKEKGDIPEGYSVSREKKERFSLILESASTNQTSMYLCASRPSVSSYNEQFFGPGTRLTVL.

This clonotype occurred many times. This chain joins TRBV5-1 and TRBJ2-3, with a possible D match to TRBD2 (6 bases). CDR1 SGHRS and CDR2 YFSETQ come from the germline V gene. The CDR3 contains 15 residues. Trimming removed 5 bases from V and 2 bases from J, with 15 bases in between. DNA for the CDR3: TGCGCCAGCAGTTCTTTCGGCGGGAACACAGATACGCAGTATTTT. Translated, it gives CASSSFGGNTDTQYF.

This clonotype was found a few times. The chain combines TRBV20-1 with TRBJ2-7; tentative D call: TRBD1 (6 bases). This CDR3 has 13 residues. Per the germline V gene, CDR1 is DFQATT and CDR2 is SNEGSKA (reference sequence). V gave up 1 base and J gave up 3 bases, with 10 bases separating them. In nucleotides, the CDR3 is TGCAGTGCTAGAGGGCAGGGGTACTACGAGCAGTACGTC. This encodes CSARGQGYYEQYV.

CDR3 amino acids: CASSSVRGRAETQYF. CDR3 sequence (DNA): TGTGCCAGCAGCTCAGTCAGGGGGCGCGCTGAGACCCAGTACTTC. The chain employs TRBV7-2 and TRBJ2-5, with 8 nucleotides matching TRBD1. This CDR3 region has 15 residues. V lost 4 bases and J lost 5; bases outside the gene matches: 9. From germline, CDR1 is SGHTA and CDR2 FQGNSA.

This chain links TRBV7-6 with TRBJ2-2, with TRBD1 identical over 7 bases. The CDR3 runs to 16 residues. In germline, CDR1 is SGHVS, CDR2 FNYEAQ. V gave up 6 bases and J gave up 1 base; unmatched junction bases: 8. Here the CDR3 DNA reads TGTGCCAGCAGGCCTCGAGGGGGCGGGAACACCGGGGAGCTGTTTTTT. Translating gives CASRPRGGGNTGELFF.

This clonotype turned up a few times. The rearrangement joins TRBV14 to TRBJ2-1; 13 nucleotides agree with TRBD2. The CDR3 has 14 amino acids. With V trimmed by 1 base and J by 10 bases, 1 base remained unmatched. Per germline, CDR1 SGHDN and CDR2 FVKESK. The CDR3 DNA reads as TGTGCCAGCAGCCAAGTGGGACTAGCGGGGGAGCAGTTCTTC. The encoded protein is CASSQVGLAGEQFF. The whole variable domain, remainder taken from reference TRBV14 and TRBJ2-1, is EAGVTQFPSHSVIEKGQTVTLRCDPISGHDNLYWYRRVMGKEIKFLLHFVKESKQDESGMPNNRFLAERTGGTYSTLKVQPAELEDSGVYFCASSQVGLAGEQFFGPGTRLTVL.

The chain combines TRBV10-3 with TRBJ2-2; D is perhaps TRBD2 (7 bases). The V end lost 10 bases, the J end lost 6 bases, and 15 bases lay between the germline ends. CDR1 is ENHRY, CDR2 SYGVKD, per germline. This CDR3 spans 13 amino acids. CDR3 protein: CASRGADAGELFF. The CDR3 DNA reads as TGTGCCAGTCGGGGGGCCGACGCCGGGGAGCTGTTTTTT.

In its sample, this clonotype was seen a few times. The chain employs TRBV20-1 and TRBJ2-2; D possibly corresponds to TRBD1 (5 bases). The ends were cut back, 6 bases at V and 5 bases at J, with 10 bases in the middle. The germline gives CDR1 DFQATT, CDR2 SNEGSKA (reference sequence). CDR3 size: 12 residues. CDR3 residues: CSAKDRTGELFF. In nucleotides, the CDR3 is TGCAGTGCGAAAGACAGAACCGGGGAGCTGTTTTTT.